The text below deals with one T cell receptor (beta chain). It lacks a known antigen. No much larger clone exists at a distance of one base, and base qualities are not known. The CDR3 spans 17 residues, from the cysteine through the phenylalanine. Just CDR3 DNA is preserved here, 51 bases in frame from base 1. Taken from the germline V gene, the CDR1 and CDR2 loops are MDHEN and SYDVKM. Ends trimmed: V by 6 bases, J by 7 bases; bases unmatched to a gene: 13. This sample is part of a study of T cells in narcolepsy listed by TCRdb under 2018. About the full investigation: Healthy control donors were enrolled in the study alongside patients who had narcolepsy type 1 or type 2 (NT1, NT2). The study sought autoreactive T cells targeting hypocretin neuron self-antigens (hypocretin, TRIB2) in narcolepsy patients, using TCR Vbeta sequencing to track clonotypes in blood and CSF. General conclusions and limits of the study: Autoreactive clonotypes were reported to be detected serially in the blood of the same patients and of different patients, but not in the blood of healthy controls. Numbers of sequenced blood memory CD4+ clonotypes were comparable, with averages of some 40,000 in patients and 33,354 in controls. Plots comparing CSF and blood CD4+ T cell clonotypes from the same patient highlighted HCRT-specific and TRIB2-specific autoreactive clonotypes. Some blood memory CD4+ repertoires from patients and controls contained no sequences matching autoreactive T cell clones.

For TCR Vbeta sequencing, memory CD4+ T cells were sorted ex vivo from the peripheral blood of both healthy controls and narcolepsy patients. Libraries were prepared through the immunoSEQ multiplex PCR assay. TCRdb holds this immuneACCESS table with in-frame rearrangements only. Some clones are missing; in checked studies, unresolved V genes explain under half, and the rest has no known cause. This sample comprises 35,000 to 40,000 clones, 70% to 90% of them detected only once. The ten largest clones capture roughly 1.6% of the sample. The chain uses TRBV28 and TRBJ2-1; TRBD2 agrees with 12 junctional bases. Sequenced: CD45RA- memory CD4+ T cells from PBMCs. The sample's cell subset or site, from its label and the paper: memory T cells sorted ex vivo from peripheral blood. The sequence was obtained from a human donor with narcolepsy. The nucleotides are TGTGCCAGCAGACTAAGACTAGCGGGGGTGGGTCAGAATGAGCAGTTCTTC. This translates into CASRLRLAGVGQNEQFF.